This T cell receptor beta chain is from a study of patients and donors after allogeneic stem cell transplantation. From the RT-PCR reads, TCRdb called clonotypes with MiXCR, one entry per CDR3 protein. The data contain 90,000 to 130,000 distinct CDR3 sequences, approximately 40% of them seen just once; the ten biggest clones take up more than 25%. Germline CDR1 MDHEN, CDR2 SYDVKM. The CDR3 has 16 residues. Trimming cost V 4 bases and J 1 base, with 14 bases left between them. V usage is TRBV28 and J usage is TRBJ2-1; D might be TRBD2 (6 bases). The receptor's source is a human donor who was either an allogeneic HSCT recipient or a stem cell or donor lymphocyte infusion donor (not recorded which). It is not recorded whose cells these are; they may come from a transplant donor. Sequencing was carried out using blood, either unsorted or a sorted T cell fraction (not recorded which). The CDR3 nucleotides read TGTGCCAGCAGTTCCCCGGGGGAAAGGTCCTACAATGAGCAGTTCTTC. Translated, it gives CASSSPGERSYNEQFF. The whole variable domain, filled in from reference TRBV28 and TRBJ2-1, reads DVKVTQSSRYLVKRTGEKVFLECVQDMDHENMFWYRQDPGLGLRLIYFSYDVKMKEKGDIPEGYSVSREKKERFSLILESASTNQTSMYLCASSSPGERSYNEQFFGPGTRLTVL.